This T cell receptor (beta chain) was sequenced for a study of blood T cells in healthy people across ages. Study summary: Template switching caught about one barcoded beta molecule for each two T cells.

Whole-study findings and limits: Estimates of total diversity, which came from one million sequenced T cells, were considered to be underestimates. Roughly linearly, TCR beta diversity per million T cells fell as age increased.

This clonotype was counted a few times. What it binds is unknown. The authors ran a second PCR of 7 to 11 cycles using a sample-barcoded 5' primer and a J-beta primer mix. TCRdb redid the calling of the 5' RACE reads with MiXCR, one entry per CDR3 protein. The table includes under 800,000 distinct CDR3 sequences, 20% to 25% detected once. This CDR3 contains 13 residues. The germline V and J ends were trimmed by 4 bases and 8 bases, with 12 bases remaining between them. The germline CDR1 and CDR2 sequences are SGHRS and YFSETQ. The specimen was blood. V gene TRBV5-1 combines with J gene TRBJ1-4, with D unresolved. This receptor was identified in a man aged 65 to 85 in good health. The DNA of the CDR3 is TGCGCCAGCAGCGCCTTTGGGGAGGAAAAACTGTTTTTT. It specifies CASSAFGEEKLFF.